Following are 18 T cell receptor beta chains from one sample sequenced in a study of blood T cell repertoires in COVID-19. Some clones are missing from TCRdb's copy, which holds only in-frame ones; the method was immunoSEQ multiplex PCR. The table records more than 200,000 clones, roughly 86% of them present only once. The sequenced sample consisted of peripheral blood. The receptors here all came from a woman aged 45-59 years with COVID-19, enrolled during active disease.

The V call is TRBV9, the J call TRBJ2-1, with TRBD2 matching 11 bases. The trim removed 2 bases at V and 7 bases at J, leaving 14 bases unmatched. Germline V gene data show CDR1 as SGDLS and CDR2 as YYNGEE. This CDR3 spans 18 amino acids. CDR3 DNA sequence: TGTGCCAGCAGCGTCCCCCGGGTAGCGGGGGGGATGAGGAATGAGCAGTTCTTC. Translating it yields CASSVPRVAGGMRNEQFF.

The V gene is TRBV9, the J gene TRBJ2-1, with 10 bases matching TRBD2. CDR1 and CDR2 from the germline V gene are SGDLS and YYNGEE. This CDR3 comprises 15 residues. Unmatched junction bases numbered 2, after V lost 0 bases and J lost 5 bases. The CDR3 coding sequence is TGTGCCAGCAGCGTAGCCCTAGCGGGGGACAATGAGCAGTTCTTC. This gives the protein CASSVALAGDNEQFF.

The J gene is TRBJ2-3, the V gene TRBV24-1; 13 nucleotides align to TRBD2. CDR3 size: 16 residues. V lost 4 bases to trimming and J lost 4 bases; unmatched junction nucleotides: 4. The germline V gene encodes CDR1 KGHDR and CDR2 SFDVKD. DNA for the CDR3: TGTGCCACCAGTGACCCCGGACTAGCGGGGGCAGATACGCAGTATTTT. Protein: CATSDPGLAGADTQYF.

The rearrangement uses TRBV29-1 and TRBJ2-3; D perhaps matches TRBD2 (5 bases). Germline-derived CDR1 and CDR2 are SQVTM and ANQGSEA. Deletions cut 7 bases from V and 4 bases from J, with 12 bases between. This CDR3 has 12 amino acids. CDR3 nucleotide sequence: TGCAGCGCCGCCCTAGCACCAGATACGCAGTATTTT. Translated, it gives CSAALAPDTQYF.

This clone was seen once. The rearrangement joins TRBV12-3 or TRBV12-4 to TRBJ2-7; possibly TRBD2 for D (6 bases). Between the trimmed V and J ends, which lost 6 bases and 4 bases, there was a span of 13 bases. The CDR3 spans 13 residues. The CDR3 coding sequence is TGTGCCAGCAGAAAAGGTGGGGGGTACGAGCAGTACTTC. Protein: CASRKGGGYEQYF.

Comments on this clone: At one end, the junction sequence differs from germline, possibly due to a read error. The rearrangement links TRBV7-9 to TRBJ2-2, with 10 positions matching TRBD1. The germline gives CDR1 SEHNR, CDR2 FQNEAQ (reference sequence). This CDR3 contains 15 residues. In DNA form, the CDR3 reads TGTGCCGGCAGACGACAGGGGGCGATGGCCGGGGAGCTGTTTTTT. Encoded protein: CAGRRQGAMAGELFF.

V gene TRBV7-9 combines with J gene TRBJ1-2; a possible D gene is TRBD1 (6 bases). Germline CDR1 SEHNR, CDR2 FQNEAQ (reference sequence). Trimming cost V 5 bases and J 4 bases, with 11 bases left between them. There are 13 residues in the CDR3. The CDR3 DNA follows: TGTGCCAGCAGCCGACAGGATACCTATGGCTACACCTTC. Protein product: CASSRQDTYGYTF.

CDR3 protein: CASRASRSGTGELFF. In DNA form, the CDR3 reads TGTGCCAGCAGGGCATCGAGGTCGGGCACCGGGGAGCTGTTTTTT. The rearrangement joins TRBV27 to TRBJ2-2; D is unclear. The germline V gene has CDR1 MNHEY and CDR2 SMNVEV (reference sequence). V lost 6 bases to trimming and J lost 4 bases, with 15 bases between them. This CDR3 spans 15 amino acids.

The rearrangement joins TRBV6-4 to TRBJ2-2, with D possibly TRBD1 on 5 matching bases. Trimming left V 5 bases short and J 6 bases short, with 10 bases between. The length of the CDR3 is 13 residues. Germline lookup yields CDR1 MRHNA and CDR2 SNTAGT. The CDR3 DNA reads TGTGCCAGCAGTTCCCAGGGATCCGGGGAGCTGTTTTTT. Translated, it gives CASSSQGSGELFF.

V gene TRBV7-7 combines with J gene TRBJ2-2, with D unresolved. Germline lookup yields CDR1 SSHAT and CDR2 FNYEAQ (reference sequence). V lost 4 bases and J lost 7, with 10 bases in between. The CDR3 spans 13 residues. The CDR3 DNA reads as TGTGCCAGCAGCTCAAGTCCTAGCGGGGAGCTGTTTTTT. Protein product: CASSSSPSGELFF.

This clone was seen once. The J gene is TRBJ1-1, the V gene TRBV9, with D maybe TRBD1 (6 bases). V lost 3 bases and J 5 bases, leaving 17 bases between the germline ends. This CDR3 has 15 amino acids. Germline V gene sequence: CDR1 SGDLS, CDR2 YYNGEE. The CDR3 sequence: CASSADSSLGTEAFF. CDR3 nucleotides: TGTGCCAGCAGCGCGGACAGTTCCTTGGGGACTGAAGCTTTCTTT.

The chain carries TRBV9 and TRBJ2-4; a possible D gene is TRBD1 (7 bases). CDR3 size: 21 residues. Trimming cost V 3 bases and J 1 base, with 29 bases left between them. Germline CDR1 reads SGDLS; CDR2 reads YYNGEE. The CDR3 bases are TGTGCCAGCAGCGGTAGGCCCCTCGGAGGGGGCGGTAATCGGGCCAAAAACATTCAGTACTTC. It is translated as CASSGRPLGGGGNRAKNIQYF.

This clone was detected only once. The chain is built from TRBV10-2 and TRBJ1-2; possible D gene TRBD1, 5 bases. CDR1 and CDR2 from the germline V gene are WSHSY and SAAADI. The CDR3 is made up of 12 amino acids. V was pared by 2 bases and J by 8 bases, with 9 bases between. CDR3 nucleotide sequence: TGCGCCAGCAGTGAGAGGGGTGGAGGCTACACCTTC. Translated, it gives CASSERGGGYTF.

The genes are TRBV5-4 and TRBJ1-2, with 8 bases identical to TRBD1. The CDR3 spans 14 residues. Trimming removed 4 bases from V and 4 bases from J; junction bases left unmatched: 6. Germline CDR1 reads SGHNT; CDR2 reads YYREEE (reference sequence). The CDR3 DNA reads TGTGCCAGCAGCCGGACAGGGAGTGGCTATGGCTACACCTTC. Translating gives CASSRTGSGYGYTF.

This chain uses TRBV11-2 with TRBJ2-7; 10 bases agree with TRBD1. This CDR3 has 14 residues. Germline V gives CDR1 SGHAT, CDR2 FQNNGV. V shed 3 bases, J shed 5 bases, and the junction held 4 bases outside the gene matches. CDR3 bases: TGTGCCAGCAGCTTCGGGACAGGGGAACACGAGCAGTACTTC. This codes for CASSFGTGEHEQYF.

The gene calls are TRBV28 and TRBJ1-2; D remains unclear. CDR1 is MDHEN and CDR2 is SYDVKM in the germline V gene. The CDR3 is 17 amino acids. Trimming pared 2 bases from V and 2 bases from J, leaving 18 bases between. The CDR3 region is CASSLRGAPGMNYGYTF. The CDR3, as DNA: TGTGCCAGCAGTTTAAGAGGCGCCCCCGGGATGAACTATGGCTACACCTTC.

The CDR3 DNA reads TGTGCCATCGGAAGAGCAGGGGGCCGTGGCTACACCTTC. Translated: CAIGRAGGRGYTF. The chain is built from TRBV10-3 and TRBJ1-2; TRBD1 aligns across 8 bases. V lost 8 bases, J lost 7 bases, and 9 bases stayed unmatched. There are 13 residues in the CDR3. CDR1 and CDR2 from the germline V gene are ENHRY and SYGVKD.

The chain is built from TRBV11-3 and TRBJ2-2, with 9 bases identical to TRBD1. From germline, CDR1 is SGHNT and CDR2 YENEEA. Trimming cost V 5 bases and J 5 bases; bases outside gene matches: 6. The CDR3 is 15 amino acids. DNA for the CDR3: TGTGCCAGCAGCCCCGGGGACAGGGTTACCGGGGAGCTGTTTTTT. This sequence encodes CASSPGDRVTGELFF.